These 13 T cell receptor beta chains were all obtained from the same sample, sequenced in a study of T cells in Graves' hyperthyroidism and ophthalmopathy. TCR beta CDR3 region amplification was performed from RNA transcripts. HTBI primers were employed in a first-round RT-PCR of the TCR CDR3. Each CDR3 protein gets one entry after TCRdb re-called the multiplex PCR reads with MiXCR. The table includes roughly 570,000 distinct CDR3 sequences, under 60% detected once. Sequencing used peripheral blood or thyroid tissue (not recorded which). The receptors come from an adult woman with Graves' disease, either hyperthyroidism or ophthalmopathy (not recorded which).

Remarks on this clonotype: A single base separates this from a much larger clone, so it may be a read error. V and J are TRBV15 and TRBJ2-1; 8 bases map to TRBD1. The CDR3 totals 16 residues. The germline V gene has CDR1 LNHNV and CDR2 YYDKDF (reference sequence). The V segment lost 1 base and the J segment 6 bases; nucleotides outside the gene matches: 8. For the CDR3, the DNA is TGTGCCACCAGCAGAGGAAGTGGACAGGGAAGCAATGAGCAGTTCTTC. The encoded protein is CATSRGSGQGSNEQFF. The entire variable domain, with the rest obtained from reference TRBV15 and TRBJ2-1, is as follows: DAMVIQNPRYQVTQFGKPVTLSCSQTLNHNVMYWYQQKSSQAPKLLFHYYDKDFNNEADTPDNFQSRRPNTSFCFLDIRSPGLGDTAMYLCATSRGSGQGSNEQFFGPGTRLTVL.

In this sample, this clonotype turned up many times. The chain couples TRBV12-3 or TRBV12-4 to TRBJ1-1; D perhaps matches TRBD1 (5 bases). V lost 5 bases to trimming and J lost 4 bases, with 11 bases between them. The CDR3 extends over 13 amino acids. CDR3 loop: CASSGTRATEAFF. Written as DNA, the CDR3 is TGTGCCAGCAGTGGGACCCGGGCCACTGAAGCTTTCTTT.

At least ten counts were recorded for this clonotype. This rearrangement joins TRBV5-1 to TRBJ1-4, with TRBD1 matching 9 bases. Germline V gives CDR1 SGHRS, CDR2 YFSETQ. The CDR3 length is 14 residues. V lost 4 bases to trimming and J lost 7 bases; unmatched junction nucleotides: 5. The DNA for the CDR3 is TGCGCCAGCAGCGCCGGACAGGGGTCTGAAAAACTGTTTTTT. This gives the protein CASSAGQGSEKLFF.

This clonotype was observed at least ten times. The chain is built from TRBV20-1 and TRBJ2-7; 7 nucleotides match TRBD2. V shed 5 bases and J 7 bases; nucleotides not matched to a gene: 17. CDR1 is DFQATT and CDR2 is SNEGSKA in the germline V gene (reference sequence). CDR3 size: 15 residues. CDR3 region: CSADPPAGVKREQYF. Written as DNA, the CDR3 is TGCAGTGCTGACCCCCCGGCGGGAGTAAAGAGAGAGCAGTACTTC.

This clonotype was observed a handful of times. The chain joins TRBV2 to TRBJ1-2; 7 bases are shared with TRBD1. Germline V gene data show CDR1 as SNHLY and CDR2 as FYNNEI. Trimming cost V 3 bases and J 6 bases; bases outside gene matches: 4. The CDR3 sequence is 13 residues long. CDR3 DNA sequence: TGTGCCAGCAGTGAGACAGGGACCCATGGCTACACCTTC. Its protein is CASSETGTHGYTF.

A single count supports this clonotype. The chain carries TRBV10-3 and TRBJ1-1, with a weak D call TRBD1 (5 bases). Trimming left V 8 bases short and J 3 bases short, with 13 bases between. CDR1 and CDR2 (germline): ENHRY, SYGVKD. The CDR3 has 13 amino acids. Here the CDR3 reads CAIRTGGDTEAFF. For the CDR3, the DNA is TGTGCCATCCGTACGGGGGGGGACACTGAAGCTTTCTTT.

The rearrangement links TRBV20-1 to TRBJ1-3; 9 positions agree with TRBD1. Trimming at V came to 6 bases and at J to 3 bases, leaving 3 bases not matched to a gene. The CDR3 runs 13 residues. Germline V CDR1 and CDR2: DFQATT, SNEGSKA (reference sequence). The CDR3 is CSAWDRVGNTIYF. DNA of the CDR3: TGCAGTGCGTGGGACAGGGTTGGAAACACCATATATTTT.

The chain employs TRBV29-1 and TRBJ2-7; D call uncertain. The V gene lost 4 bases and the J gene lost 1 base, with 8 bases spanning the gap. Germline-derived CDR1 and CDR2 are SQVTM and ANQGSEA. The CDR3 is 12 residues long. CDR3 in DNA: TGCAGCGTTGTCGTCGGGTCCTACGAGCAGTACTTC. This gives the protein CSVVVGSYEQYF.

This clonotype was observed at least ten times. V gene TRBV4-1 combines with J gene TRBJ2-5, with D perhaps being TRBD1 or TRBD2 (5 bases each). Per germline, CDR1 MGHRA and CDR2 YSYEKL. With 4 bases removed from V and 5 bases from J, the gap between germline ends came to 17 bases. The CDR3 is made up of 15 amino acids. CDR3 DNA sequence: TGCGCCAGCAGCCCCCCCGGGAACAGGCGGGAGACCCAGTACTTC. Amino acid sequence: CASSPPGNRRETQYF.

This clonotype was picked up one time. The V gene is TRBV7-2, the J gene TRBJ2-3; 7 bases fit TRBD2. V shed 4 bases and J 9 bases; nucleotides not matched to a gene: 10. This CDR3 has 14 residues. Germline-derived CDR1 and CDR2 are SGHTA and FQGNSA. The CDR3 sequence is CASSWGGRLDTQYF. In nucleotides, the CDR3 is TGTGCCAGCAGCTGGGGGGGGAGGCTGGACACGCAGTATTTT.

The gene calls are TRBV15 and TRBJ2-2, with 12 bases aligning to TRBD2. Germline CDR1 LNHNV, CDR2 YYDKDF (reference sequence). Losses at the gene ends were 3 bases for V and 4 bases for J; bases not matched to a gene: 6. The CDR3 has 17 amino acids. The CDR3 DNA sequence: TGTGCCACCAGCAGCCAGCTAGCGGGAGGGGGCACCGGGGAGCTGTTTTTT. It encodes CATSSQLAGGGTGELFF. The full variable domain, in which reference TRBV15 and TRBJ2-2 provide the parts outside the CDR3, is DAMVIQNPRYQVTQFGKPVTLSCSQTLNHNVMYWYQQKSSQAPKLLFHYYDKDFNNEADTPDNFQSRRPNTSFCFLDIRSPGLGDTAMYLCATSSQLAGGGTGELFFGEGSRLTVL.

In its sample, this clonotype was seen many times. The rearrangement joins TRBV20-1 to TRBJ1-2; perhaps TRBD1 as D (6 bases). CDR1 is DFQATT and CDR2 is SNEGSKA in the germline V gene (reference sequence). The CDR3 extends over 14 amino acids. The ends were cut back, 0 bases at V and 8 bases at J, with 16 bases in the middle. CDR3 loop: CSARDQGGPRGYTF. The CDR3 nucleotides read TGCAGTGCTAGAGATCAAGGGGGGCCGCGGGGCTACACCTTC.

This clonotype came up many times. J is TRBJ2-7 and V is TRBV6-2 or TRBV6-3, with unresolved D. CDR3 length equals 14 residues. Trimming left V 2 bases short and J 0 bases short, with 8 bases between. Per germline, CDR1 MNHEY and CDR2 SVGEGT. DNA of the CDR3: TGTGCCAGCAGTTACGGGCAGTCCTCCTACGAGCAGTACTTC. Protein: CASSYGQSSYEQYF.